These 9 T cell receptor beta chains came from one sample sequenced in a study of identical twins. TCRdb recomputed calls from the 5' RACE reads with MiXCR, one row per CDR3 protein. The sample has nearly 900,000 distinct CDR3 sequences; around 12% are singletons. These sequences were also reported in another study, on yellow fever vaccine responses in identical twins.

The sequencing input was PBMCs. These receptors all stem from a woman aged 18-30 years in good health.

Notes on this clonotype: Germline is not matched at one junction end, which may reflect a read error. V usage is TRBV3-1 and J usage is TRBJ2-3, with 14 bases aligning to TRBD2. The length of the CDR3 is 17 residues. CDR1 is LGHDT, CDR2 YNNKEL, per germline (reference sequence). As DNA, the CDR3 is TGTGCCAGCACCCCCCGAGGACTAGCGGGGGGCGCAGATACGCGGTATTTT. Encoded protein: CASTPRGLAGGADTRYF.

The sample holds many counts of this clonotype. V is TRBV27 and J is TRBJ2-7, with 7 bases matching TRBD2. J lost 0 bases, V lost 5 bases, and 1 base had no gene match. The CDR3 sequence is 13 residues long. CDR1 and CDR2 (germline): MNHEY, SMNVEV (reference sequence). The CDR3, as DNA: TGTGCCAGCAGTGGACTAGACTCCTACGAGCAGTACTTC. This sequence encodes CASSGLDSYEQYF.

V and J are TRBV24-1 and TRBJ2-1, with D possibly TRBD2 on 5 matching bases. The V gene lost 4 bases and the J gene lost 9 bases, with 15 bases spanning the gap. The CDR3 spans 14 residues. The germline V gene encodes CDR1 KGHDR and CDR2 SFDVKD. This chain's CDR3 is CATSDGVRKGEQFF. As DNA, the CDR3 is TGTGCCACCAGTGACGGGGTGAGGAAGGGTGAGCAGTTCTTC.

V and J are TRBV28 and TRBJ2-3; TRBD2 aligns across 7 bases. V lost 5 bases to trimming and J lost 2 bases; unmatched junction nucleotides: 7. Germline V gene sequence: CDR1 MDHEN, CDR2 SYDVKM. The CDR3 totals 15 residues. The CDR3 DNA sequence: TGTGCCAGCAGTCCTGGGGACTATTACACAGATACGCAGTATTTT. Translating it yields CASSPGDYYTDTQYF.

The chain has TRBV6-5 and TRBJ1-2, with TRBD1 as a possible D gene (5 bases). Per germline, CDR1 MNHEY and CDR2 SVGAGI. The CDR3 length is 17 residues. The germline V and J ends were trimmed by 2 bases and 5 bases, with 21 bases remaining between them. The CDR3 DNA reads TGTGCCAGCAGTTACCTAAGGGGTAGCGGAAACCTATATGGCTACACCTTC. This sequence encodes CASSYLRGSGNLYGYTF.

This clonotype was seen a few times. The chain employs TRBV12-3 or TRBV12-4 and TRBJ1-5; tentative D call: TRBD1 (5 bases). With 3 bases removed from V and 0 bases from J, the gap between germline ends came to 12 bases. The length of the CDR3 is 16 residues. CDR3 DNA sequence: TGTGCCAGCAGTTTCGGGGGACCTAATAGCAATCAGCCCCAGCATTTT. It specifies CASSFGGPNSNQPQHF.

This clonotype was seen at least ten times. The rearrangement joins TRBV4-1 to TRBJ2-7; TRBD1 matches at 8 bases. V gave up 0 bases and J gave up 3 bases; unmatched junction bases: 4. The CDR3 spans 15 residues. Germline V gene lookup returns CDR1 MGHRA and CDR2 YSYEKL. CDR3 amino acids: CASSQEQGAFYEQYF. CDR3 sequence (DNA): TGCGCCAGCAGCCAAGAGCAGGGGGCTTTCTACGAGCAGTACTTC.

This clonotype has ten or more counts. Here the CDR3 reads CASSYDTGRYGYTF. CDR3 coding DNA: TGTGCCAGCAGTTACGATACGGGGCGCTATGGCTACACCTTC. This chain uses TRBV6-5 with TRBJ1-2; tentatively, D is TRBD1 (5 bases). This CDR3 is 14 amino acids long. V was clipped by 2 bases and J by 4 bases, with 11 bases between them. CDR1 is MNHEY and CDR2 is SVGAGI in the germline V gene.

J is TRBJ2-5 and V is TRBV7-6; D remains unclear. Germline V gene sequence: CDR1 SGHVS, CDR2 FNYEAQ. V lost 5 bases and J 2 bases, leaving 12 bases between the germline ends. The CDR3 length is 14 residues. CDR3 nucleotides: TGTGCCAGCAGCCAAGAGGCGTTTCAAGAGACCCAGTACTTC. This gives the protein CASSQEAFQETQYF.